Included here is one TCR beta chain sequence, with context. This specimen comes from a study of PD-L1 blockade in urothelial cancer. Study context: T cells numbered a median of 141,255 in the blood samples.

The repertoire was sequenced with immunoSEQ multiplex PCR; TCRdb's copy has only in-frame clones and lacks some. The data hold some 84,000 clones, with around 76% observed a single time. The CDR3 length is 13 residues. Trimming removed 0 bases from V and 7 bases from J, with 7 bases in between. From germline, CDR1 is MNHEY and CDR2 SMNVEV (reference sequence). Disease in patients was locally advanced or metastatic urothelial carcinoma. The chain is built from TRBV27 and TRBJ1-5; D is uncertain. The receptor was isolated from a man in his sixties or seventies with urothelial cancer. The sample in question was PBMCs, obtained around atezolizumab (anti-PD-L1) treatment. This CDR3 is CASSLSRIQPQHF. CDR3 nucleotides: TGTGCCAGCAGTTTATCCAGAATCCAGCCCCAGCATTTT.